One sample yielded the 5 T cell receptor beta chains listed below, sequenced in a study of blood T cell repertoires in COVID-19. Profiling relied on immunoSEQ multiplex PCR, and the TCRdb table lists in-frame clones only, not all of them. The data hold approximately 190,000 clones, with 84% observed a single time. The source material was PBMCs or T cells enriched from blood (not recorded which). These receptors were collected from a woman aged 25 to 39 who had been exposed to COVID-19.

This chain uses TRBV5-6 with TRBJ1-4; D unresolved. Trimming shortened V by 0 bases and J by 0 bases, and 12 bases separated the two germline ends. Germline values: CDR1 SGHDT, CDR2 YYEEEE. This CDR3 region has 17 residues. CDR3 nucleotides: TGTGCCAGCAGCTTGGCGGTCGCCCCCGCAACTAATGAAAAACTGTTTTTT. It encodes CASSLAVAPATNEKLFF.

The chain carries TRBV15 and TRBJ2-3, with 8 nucleotides matching TRBD2. The CDR3 loop spans 15 amino acids. Germline V gene lookup returns CDR1 LNHNV and CDR2 YYDKDF (reference sequence). V lost 1 base to trimming and J lost 1 base; unmatched junction nucleotides: 1. For the CDR3, the DNA is TGTGCCACCAGCAGAGTGCGGGGGGGCACAGATACGCAGTATTTT. Translating gives CATSRVRGGTDTQYF. The entire variable domain, with the rest obtained from reference TRBV15 and TRBJ2-3, is as follows: DAMVIQNPRYQVTQFGKPVTLSCSQTLNHNVMYWYQQKSSQAPKLLFHYYDKDFNNEADTPDNFQSRRPNTSFCFLDIRSPGLGDTAMYLCATSRVRGGTDTQYFGPGTRLTVL.

The chain recombines TRBV7-9 with TRBJ2-7; D may be TRBD2 (6 bases). This CDR3 has 13 residues. Germline V lookup: CDR1 SEHNR, CDR2 FQNEAQ (reference sequence). V lost 4 bases to trimming and J lost 7 bases, with 14 bases between them. CDR3: CASSSRDSWEQYF. Here the CDR3 DNA reads TGTGCCAGCAGCTCTCGGGACTCCTGGGAGCAGTACTTC.

The V and J genes are TRBV5-1 and TRBJ2-1, with TRBD1 matching over 10 bases. The CDR3 has 15 amino acids. V shed 0 bases and J 4 bases; nucleotides not matched to a gene: 1. Germline V gives CDR1 SGHRS, CDR2 YFSETQ. This chain's CDR3 is CASSLVGQGYNEQFF. The DNA of the CDR3 is TGCGCCAGCAGCTTGGTGGGACAGGGGTACAATGAGCAGTTCTTC.

The chain carries TRBV6-2 or TRBV6-3 and TRBJ2-5; 7 bases match TRBD2. The germline gives CDR1 MNHEY, CDR2 SVGEGT. Germline trimming cut 5 bases from V and 3 bases from J; bases unmatched to any gene: 6. CDR3 length: 14 residues. The CDR3 here is CASSQRGGKETQYF. The CDR3, as DNA: TGTGCCAGCAGTCAGCGGGGAGGAAAAGAGACCCAGTACTTC.